These 8 T cell receptor beta chains share one sample of origin, sequenced in a study of blood T cell repertoires in COVID-19. The assay was immunoSEQ multiplex PCR, and TCRdb's table has in-frame clones only and misses some. This table has hundreds of thousands of clones, around 87% appearing once. The sequenced material came from peripheral blood. These receptors originate from a man aged 65-85 years with acute or convalescent COVID-19.

The J gene is TRBJ2-7, the V gene TRBV6-2 or TRBV6-3; 9 nucleotides match TRBD1. From germline, CDR1 is MNHEY and CDR2 SVGEGT. The CDR3 is 13 residues long. V dropped 6 bases and J dropped 6; count of bases not matched to a gene: 6. CDR3 loop: CASSWTGVTEQYF. In DNA, the CDR3 is TGTGCCAGCAGCTGGACAGGGGTGACCGAGCAGTACTTC.

The J gene is TRBJ2-7, the V gene TRBV13, with 8 positions matching TRBD2. The CDR3 contains 15 residues. V was pared by 5 bases and J by 6 bases, with 12 bases of the junction left unmatched. CDR1 and CDR2 from the germline V gene are PRHDT and FYEKMQ (reference sequence). CDR3 bases: TGTGCCAGCAGCCCGTCGGGGGGGCGGAGGGGCGAGCAGTACTTC. It codes for CASSPSGGRRGEQYF.

V gene TRBV6-5 combines with J gene TRBJ2-4, with a weak D call TRBD1 (6 bases). The CDR3 length is 16 residues. The ends were cut back, 0 bases at V and 4 bases at J, with 13 bases in the middle. In germline, CDR1 is MNHEY, CDR2 SVGAGI. The CDR3 loop reads CASSYSPTTGKNIQYF. In DNA form, the CDR3 reads TGTGCCAGCAGTTACTCCCCGACGACAGGAAAAAACATTCAGTACTTC.

The V gene is TRBV15, the J gene TRBJ2-5, with 9 positions matching TRBD2. The junction had 11 bases not matched to a gene; V was cut back by 1 base and J by 11 bases. The CDR3 loop spans 15 amino acids. Germline V gene sequence: CDR1 LNHNV, CDR2 YYDKDF (reference sequence). This CDR3 is CATSRGGLAFEGQYF. Here the CDR3 DNA reads TGTGCCACCAGCAGAGGGGGACTAGCCTTCGAGGGGCAGTACTTC.

The sample holds one count of this clone. The rearrangement joins TRBV18 to TRBJ2-2; maybe TRBD1 (6 bases). The CDR3 runs to 15 residues. Trimming shortened V by 5 bases and J by 0 bases, and 10 bases separated the two germline ends. The germline V gene encodes CDR1 KGHSH and CDR2 LQKENI. The CDR3 sequence: CASSWGRTNTGELFF. The CDR3 nucleotides are TGTGCCAGCTCATGGGGGCGCACGAACACCGGGGAGCTGTTTTTT.

The chain has TRBV18 and TRBJ1-5; the D gene is possibly TRBD1 (5 bases). The CDR3 is made up of 18 amino acids. Germline CDR1 is KGHSH and CDR2 is LQKENI. Deletions cut 3 bases from V and 6 bases from J, with 24 bases between. The CDR3 is CASSPGRRPRDSVQPQHF. CDR3 DNA sequence: TGTGCCAGCTCACCCGGCCGTCGGCCCAGGGACTCAGTTCAGCCCCAGCATTTT.

The chain employs TRBV5-4 and TRBJ2-1; the match to TRBD2 covers 9 bases. V was pared by 0 bases and J by 8 bases, with 6 bases of the junction left unmatched. The CDR3 sequence is 15 residues long. Germline lookup yields CDR1 SGHNT and CDR2 YYREEE (reference sequence). CDR3 DNA sequence: TGTGCCAGCAGCTTGGTGGGCGGGAGGGCCGATGAGCAGTTCTTC. Its translation: CASSLVGGRADEQFF.

CDR3 in amino acids: CASSRTPDNEQFF. The CDR3, as DNA: TGTGCCAGCAGTCGGACTCCTGACAATGAGCAGTTCTTC. The chain couples TRBV6-2 or TRBV6-3 to TRBJ2-1; maybe TRBD2 (5 bases). The CDR3 runs to 13 residues. Germline CDR1 reads MNHEY; CDR2 reads SVGEGT. V lost 5 bases, J lost 5 bases, and 10 bases lay in between.